Listed below are T cell receptor beta chains from one sample, sequenced in a study of blood T cell repertoires in COVID-19. Data came from immunoSEQ multiplex PCR; TCRdb stores just in-frame clones and leaves some out. The repertoire holds about 81,000 clones, with 82% as singletons. Sequences were obtained from peripheral blood. All receptors derive from a human donor in a cohort sampled during active COVID-19. CDR3s include the opening cysteine and the closing phenylalanine or tryptophan.

V	J	CDR3
TRBV5-1	TRBJ1-4	CASSFLSDRGGYEKLFF
TRBV12-3/TRBV12-4	TRBJ1-2	CASRATGEGYTF
TRBV11-2	TRBJ2-7	CASSDTPSYEQYF
TRBV15	TRBJ2-7	CATSRPGQGSYEQYF
TRBV19	TRBJ1-2	CASSYLTGDYGYTF
TRBV29-1	TRBJ2-1	CSVKGQGPYNEQFF
TRBV6-5	TRBJ1-4	CASHRVSNEKLFF
TRBV7-3	TRBJ2-7	CASSEGVSYEQYF
TRBV2	TRBJ1-2	CASMRGIDYGYTF
TRBV5-1	TRBJ1-5	CASRLQDNQPQHF
TRBV2	TRBJ1-6	CASIDPIRGSPLHF
TRBV12-3/TRBV12-4	TRBJ1-2	CASSFGGEDGYTF
TRBV19	TRBJ1-4	CASSGTGPANEKLFF
TRBV5-1	TRBJ1-5	CASSPGQGIGQPQHF
TRBV6-6	TRBJ1-5	CASSLTTGGSQPQHF
TRBV7-6	TRBJ2-1	CASSLGTGVVYNEQFF
TRBV5-1	TRBJ2-7	CASSTQGLSYEQYF
TRBV4-3	TRBJ2-1	CASSQGGSGWGNNEQFF
TRBV4-1	TRBJ1-4	CASSQDPRGFVEKLFF
TRBV19	TRBJ2-4	CASSPRQSVAKNIQYF
TRBV3-1/TRBV3-2	TRBJ1-1	CASSQLGGNTEAFF
TRBV12-5	TRBJ1-5	CASGLGQVSNQPQHF
TRBV7-3	TRBJ2-6	CASSLTGGAGANVLTF
TRBV18	TRBJ1-5	CASSKIQGNQPQHF
TRBV27	TRBJ2-5	CASSLSPWQETQYF
TRBV12-3/TRBV12-4	TRBJ2-7	CASSLTRTYEQYF
TRBV5-8	TRBJ1-5	CASSLGGIEPQHF
TRBV6-1	TRBJ1-2	CASSEDRTGWGYTF
TRBV6-5	TRBJ1-1	CASSLLRGGNTEAFF
TRBV10-3	TRBJ1-2	CAIRGDREDGYTF
TRBV2	TRBJ1-1	CADFAGAEAFF
TRBV7-7	TRBJ2-2	CASSTRQAGELFF
TRBV15	TRBJ1-2	CATSRDLAGANYGYTF
TRBV30	TRBJ1-5	CAWSLGGVSNQPQHF
TRBV11-3	TRBJ1-1	CASSLRGAGTEAFF
TRBV7-9	TRBJ1-4	CASSFPQGATVGEKLFF
TRBV5-5	TRBJ2-7	CASSLGAGGGYEQYF
TRBV4-1	TRBJ1-2	CASSQVYGTNYGYTF
TRBV11-2	TRBJ2-7	CASSSRGRGFTYEQYF
TRBV5-1	TRBJ2-7	CASSSAGGQYEQYF
TRBV3-1/TRBV3-2	TRBJ2-7	CASSQAIQVEKREQYF
TRBV29-1	TRBJ1-1	CSVDRGLTGAEAFF
TRBV5-6	TRBJ1-1	CASSPAGGLMNTEAFF
TRBV7-8	TRBJ2-2	CASSRNGPGVTGELFF
TRBV19	TRBJ2-7	CASSAGRIYEQYF
TRBV4-2	TRBJ1-3	CASSPQVSGNTIYF
TRBV2	TRBJ1-5	CASSKTNGPLGNQPQHF
TRBV7-3	TRBJ1-2	CASSTRPSYGYTF
TRBV6-5	TRBJ2-5	CASSYSFTRGETQYF
TRBV12-3/TRBV12-4	TRBJ2-5	CASRGTSRETQYF
TRBV19	TRBJ2-7	CASSKPRDSVSYEQYF
TRBV6-6	TRBJ2-7	CASHTGTRGEQYF
TRBV5-1	TRBJ1-1	CASSLGGTGPNTEAFF
TRBV4-3	TRBJ1-5	CASSQDVPGIVSQPQHF
TRBV7-8	TRBJ1-5	CASSLARGLTSNQPQHF
TRBV11-2	TRBJ2-7	CASSLDGGIKQYF
TRBV9	TRBJ2-1	CASSGTRYNEQFF
TRBV3-1/TRBV3-2	TRBJ1-2	CASSLSYGGNYGYTF
TRBV12-3/TRBV12-4	TRBJ1-5	CASSFNQPQHF
TRBV6-6	TRBJ1-1	CASSPPHNSVEDWKTEAFF